This TCR beta chain was captured by sequencing in a study of cytomegalovirus exposure and HLA in healthy donors. The primer mix had 60 Vbeta and 13 Jbeta primers. The data were produced by immunoSEQ multiplex PCR, yet TCRdb's version contains in-frame clones alone and is incomplete. The table lists 100,000 to 120,000 clones, around 86% of them singletons, with less than 2% in the top ten. V lost 4 bases, J lost 6 bases, and 4 bases stayed unmatched. This CDR3 is built from 12 residues. Germline CDR1 SGHRS, CDR2 YFSETQ. The sequence was obtained from a middle-aged man in good health and CMV-seronegative. Material for sequencing was PBMCs. This chain uses TRBV5-1 with TRBJ2-7, with 7 bases matching TRBD1. CDR3 region: CASSNRGTEQYF. CDR3 coding DNA: TGCGCCAGCAGCAACAGGGGAACCGAGCAGTACTTC.